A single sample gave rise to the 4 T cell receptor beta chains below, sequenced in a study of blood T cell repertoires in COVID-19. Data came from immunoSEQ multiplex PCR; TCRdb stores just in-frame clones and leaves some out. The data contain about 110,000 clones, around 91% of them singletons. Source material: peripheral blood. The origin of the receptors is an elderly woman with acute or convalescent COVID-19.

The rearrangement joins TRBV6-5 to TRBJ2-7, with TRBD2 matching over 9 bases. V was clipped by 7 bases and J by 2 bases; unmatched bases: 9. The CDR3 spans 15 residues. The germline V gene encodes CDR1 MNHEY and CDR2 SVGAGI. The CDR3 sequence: CASIVIAGATYEQYF. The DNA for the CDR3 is TGTGCCAGCATCGTAATAGCGGGGGCAACCTACGAGCAGTACTTC.

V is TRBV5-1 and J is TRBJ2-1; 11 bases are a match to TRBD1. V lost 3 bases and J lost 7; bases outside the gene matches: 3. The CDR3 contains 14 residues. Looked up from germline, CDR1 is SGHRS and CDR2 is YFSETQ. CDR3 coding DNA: TGCGCCAGCAGCTCGGGGACAGGGGGAAATGAGCAGTTCTTC. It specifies CASSSGTGGNEQFF.

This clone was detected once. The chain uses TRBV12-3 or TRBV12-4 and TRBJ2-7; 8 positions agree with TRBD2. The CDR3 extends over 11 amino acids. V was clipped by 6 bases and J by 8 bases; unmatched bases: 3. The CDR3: CASSTGGKQYF. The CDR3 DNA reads TGTGCCAGCAGCACGGGGGGGAAGCAGTACTTC.

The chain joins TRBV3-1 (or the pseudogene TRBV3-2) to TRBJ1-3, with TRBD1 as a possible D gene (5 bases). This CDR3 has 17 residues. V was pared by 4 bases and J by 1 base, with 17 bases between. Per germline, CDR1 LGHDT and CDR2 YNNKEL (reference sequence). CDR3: CASSPRVLGLSGNTIYF. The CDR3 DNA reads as TGTGCCAGCAGCCCCAGGGTTTTGGGCCTTTCTGGAAACACCATATATTTT.